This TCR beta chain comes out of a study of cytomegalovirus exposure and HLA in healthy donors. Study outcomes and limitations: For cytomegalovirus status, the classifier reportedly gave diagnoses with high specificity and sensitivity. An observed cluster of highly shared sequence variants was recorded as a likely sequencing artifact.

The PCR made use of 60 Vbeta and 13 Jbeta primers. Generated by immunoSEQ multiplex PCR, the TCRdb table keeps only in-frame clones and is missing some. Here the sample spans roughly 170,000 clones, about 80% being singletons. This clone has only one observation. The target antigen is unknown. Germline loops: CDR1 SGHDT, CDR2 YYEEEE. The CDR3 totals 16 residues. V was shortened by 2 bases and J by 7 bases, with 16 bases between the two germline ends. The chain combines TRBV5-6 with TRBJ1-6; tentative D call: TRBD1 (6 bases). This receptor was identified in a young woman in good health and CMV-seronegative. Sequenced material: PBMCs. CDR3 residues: CASSLLQVGGNSPLHF. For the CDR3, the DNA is TGTGCCAGCAGCTTACTGCAGGTAGGGGGAAATTCACCCCTCCACTTT.